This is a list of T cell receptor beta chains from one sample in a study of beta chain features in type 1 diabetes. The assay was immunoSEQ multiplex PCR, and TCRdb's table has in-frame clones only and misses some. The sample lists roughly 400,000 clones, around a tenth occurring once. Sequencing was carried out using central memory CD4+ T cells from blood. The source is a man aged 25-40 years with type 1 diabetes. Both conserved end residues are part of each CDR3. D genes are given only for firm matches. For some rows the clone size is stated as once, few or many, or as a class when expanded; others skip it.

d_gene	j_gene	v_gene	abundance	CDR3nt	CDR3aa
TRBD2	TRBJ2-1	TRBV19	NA	TGTGCCAGTACCCAACTAGCGAGCGGTAATGAGCAGTTCTTC	CASTQLASGNEQFF
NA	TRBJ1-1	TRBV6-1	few	TGTGCCAGCAGTGGGGCCCTACAGGGTGCGGCCACTGAAGCTTTCTTT	CASSGALQGAATEAFF
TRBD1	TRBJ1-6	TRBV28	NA	TGTGCCAGCAGTTTGGGACAGGGTTACCGTTCACCCCTCCACTTT	CASSLGQGYRSPLHF
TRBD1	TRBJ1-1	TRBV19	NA	TGTGCCAGTAGTGCCCAAGGGGGCCGGACTGAAGCTTTCTTT	CASSAQGGRTEAFF
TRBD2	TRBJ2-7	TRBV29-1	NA	TGCAGCGTTCAAGGGAAAATAGCGGGAGTGGCCTACGAGCAGTACTTC	CSVQGKIAGVAYEQYF
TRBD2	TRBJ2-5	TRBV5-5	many	TGTGCCAGCACCAAAACCGGGAGGCAAGGAGAGACCCAGTACTTC	CASTKTGRQGETQYF
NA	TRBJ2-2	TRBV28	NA	TGTGCCAGTACCTTTCGAACCGGGGAGCTGTTTTTT	CASTFRTGELFF
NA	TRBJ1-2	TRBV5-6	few	TGTGCCAGCAGCTTAGTGGCCCTAGGTGGCTACACCTTC	CASSLVALGGYTF
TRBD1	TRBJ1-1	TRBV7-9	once	TGTGCCAGCAGCCGACGGACAGGGATGGCGACTGAAGCTTTCTTT	CASSRRTGMATEAFF
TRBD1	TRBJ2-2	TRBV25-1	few	TGTGCCAGCAGTGTCCGGGACAGGGGAACCGGGGAGCTGTTTTTT	CASSVRDRGTGELFF
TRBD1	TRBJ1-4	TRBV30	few	TGTGCCGCCGTCGGACAGGGAACTGAAAAACTGTTTTTT	CAAVGQGTEKLFF
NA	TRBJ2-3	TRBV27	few	TGTGCCAGCAGTTTATCCTGGGCAGGCACAGATACGCAGTATTTT	CASSLSWAGTDTQYF
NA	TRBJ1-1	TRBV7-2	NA	TGTGCCAGCAGCTCACAAGAAGGCACTGAAGCTTTCTTT	CASSSQEGTEAFF
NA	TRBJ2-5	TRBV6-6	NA	TGTGCCAGCAGACTCTCCGGGACTCCCGAGGGCCAGTACTTC	CASRLSGTPEGQYF
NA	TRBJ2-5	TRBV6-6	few	TGTGCCAGCAGTTACTCAAGACAGGGAGGTGGTGAGACCCAGTACTTC	CASSYSRQGGGETQYF
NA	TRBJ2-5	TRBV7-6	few	TGTGCCAGCAGCGATCCCGCCCGAGGGACCCAGTACTTC	CASSDPARGTQYF
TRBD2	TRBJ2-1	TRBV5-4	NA	TGTGCCAGCAGCAGCGGAGGGGCGGGAGGGAGCGAGCAGTTCTTC	CASSSGGAGGSEQFF
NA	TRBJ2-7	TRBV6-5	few	TGTGCCAGCAGGAGGACGGTTCTCCTGACGGGGGAGCAGTACTTC	CASRRTVLLTGEQYF
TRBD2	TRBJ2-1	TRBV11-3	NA	TGTGCCAGCAGCCCCACCGCCAGCGGGAGCTCCTACAATGAGCAGTTCTTC	CASSPTASGSSYNEQFF
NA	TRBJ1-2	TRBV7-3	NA	TGTGCCAGCCTCAGCTATGGCACGCCGGGGATGCTTGTACCTTATGGCTACACCTTC	CASLSYGTPGMLVPYGYTF
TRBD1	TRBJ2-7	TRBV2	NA	TGTGCCAGCAGCGGACAGGGAAAGGCCTACGAGCAGTACTTC	CASSGQGKAYEQYF
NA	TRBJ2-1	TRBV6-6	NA	TGTGCCAGCTCCCCCGGATCCAATGAGCAGTTCTTC	CASSPGSNEQFF
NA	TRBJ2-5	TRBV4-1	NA	TGCGCCAGCAGCCAAGATTGGGGAGGAGGAGGTACACAAGAGACCCAGTACTTC	CASSQDWGGGGTQETQYF
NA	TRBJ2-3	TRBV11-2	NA	TGTGCCAGCAGCTTAGGAAATCCTAAGGATACGCAGTATTTT	CASSLGNPKDTQYF
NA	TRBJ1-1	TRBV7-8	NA	TGTGCCAGCAGCTTAGCGCGGACGGTGGGTTTGGGCACTGAAGCTTTCTTT	CASSLARTVGLGTEAFF
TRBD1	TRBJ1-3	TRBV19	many	TGTGCCACCACTCTGTCCGGGACAGGAATAAGCTCTGGAAACACCATATATTTT	CATTLSGTGISSGNTIYF
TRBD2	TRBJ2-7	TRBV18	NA	TGTGCCAGCTCACCCTCGACTAGCGGGAGAGACGAGCAGTACTTC	CASSPSTSGRDEQYF
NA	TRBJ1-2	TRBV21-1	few	TGTGCCAGCAGGAAGATTAACGGGCCGAACTATGGCTACACCTTC	CASRKINGPNYGYTF
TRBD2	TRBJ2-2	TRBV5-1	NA	TGCGCCAGCAGCTCGGGACTAGCGGGAAACACCGGGGAGCTGTTTTTT	CASSSGLAGNTGELFF
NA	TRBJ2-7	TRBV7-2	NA	TGTGCCAGCAGCGAGAGACTGGAATCCTACGAGCAGTACTTC	CASSERLESYEQYF
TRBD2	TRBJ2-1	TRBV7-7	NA	TGTGCCAGCAGTCAGACTAGCGGGGACTACAATGAGCAGTTCTTC	CASSQTSGDYNEQFF
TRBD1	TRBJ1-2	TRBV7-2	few	TGTGCCAGCAGCGCGGGACAGTCCTATGGCTACACCTTC	CASSAGQSYGYTF
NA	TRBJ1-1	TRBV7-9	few	TGTGCCAGCAGCAATGGGATGAACACTGAAGCTTTCTTT	CASSNGMNTEAFF
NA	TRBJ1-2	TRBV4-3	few	TGCGCCAGCAGCCAAGATTCCAAGGGGAACTATGGCTACACCTTC	CASSQDSKGNYGYTF
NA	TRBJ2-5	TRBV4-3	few	TGCGCCAGCAGCCAAGAAATAAGCAGACTCGGGGAGACCCAGTACTTC	CASSQEISRLGETQYF
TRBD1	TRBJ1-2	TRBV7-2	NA	TGTGCCAGCAGCTTAGGGTCGACAGGGGGCGGATATGGCTACACCTTC	CASSLGSTGGGYGYTF
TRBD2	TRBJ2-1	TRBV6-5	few	TGTGCCAGCAGTTACTCGAGTCTAGCGGGAGGGTCGGGGCAGTTCTTC	CASSYSSLAGGSGQFF
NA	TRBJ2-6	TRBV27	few	TGTGCCAGCAGTTTGTCCCAGAGCTCTGGGGCCAACGTCCTGACTTTC	CASSLSQSSGANVLTF
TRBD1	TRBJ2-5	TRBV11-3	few	TGTGCCAGCAGCTCCCCGGGACAGAGGCATTTAGACCAAGAGACCCAGTACTTC	CASSSPGQRHLDQETQYF
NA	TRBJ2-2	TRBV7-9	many	TGTGCCAGCAGCTTAAGCCCTAGAGAGGAGCTGTTTTTT	CASSLSPREELFF
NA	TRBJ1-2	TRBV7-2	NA	TGTGCCAGCAGTTTGAACAGGGAGGGCTACACCTTC	CASSLNREGYTF
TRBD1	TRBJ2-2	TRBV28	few	TGTGCCAGCAAGGGACAGCGCTCAACCTTCACGAACACCGGGGAGCTGTTTTTT	CASKGQRSTFTNTGELFF
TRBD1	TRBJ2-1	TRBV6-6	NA	TGTGCCAGCAGTGTCATGGCCAGGGGGTACGAGAATGAGCAGTTCTTC	CASSVMARGYENEQFF
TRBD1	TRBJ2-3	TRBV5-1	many	TGCGCCAGCAGCTCCGGGACAGGGGGTACAGATACGCAGTATTTT	CASSSGTGGTDTQYF
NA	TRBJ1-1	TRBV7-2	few	TGTGCCAGCAGCTTTCAGGGGTCGGTCACTGAAGCTTTCTTT	CASSFQGSVTEAFF
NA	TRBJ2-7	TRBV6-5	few	TGTGCCACTGCCGGACCGGACGTCAAGGACGAGCAGTACTTC	CATAGPDVKDEQYF
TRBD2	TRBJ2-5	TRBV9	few	TGTGCCAGCAGCTCAAACCGGGGACTAGCGGGGGCAGAGACCCAGTACTTC	CASSSNRGLAGAETQYF
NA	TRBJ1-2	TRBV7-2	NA	TGTGCCAGCAGCCATTATAACTATGGCTACACCTTC	CASSHYNYGYTF
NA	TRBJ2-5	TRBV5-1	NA	TGCGCCAGCAGCTTGGGGTCAAATCAAGAGACCCAGTACTTC	CASSLGSNQETQYF
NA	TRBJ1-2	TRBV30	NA	TGTGCCTGGAGTAGGGGGGGAGTCTATGGCTACACCTTC	CAWSRGGVYGYTF
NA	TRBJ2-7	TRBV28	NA	TGTGCCAGCAGCGGAGGGACTCTCTCCTTGTACGAGCAGTACTTC	CASSGGTLSLYEQYF
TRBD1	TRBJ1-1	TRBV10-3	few	TGTGCCATCAGAGAACAGGGGAGGAGTACTGAAGCTTTCTTT	CAIREQGRSTEAFF
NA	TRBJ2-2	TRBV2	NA	TGTGCCAGCAGTGACCGGCTAGCGACCGGGGAGCTGTTTTTT	CASSDRLATGELFF